This T cell receptor (beta chain) was identified in a study of cytomegalovirus exposure and HLA in healthy donors. This CDR3 has 19 amino acids. The germline V gene has CDR1 SGDLS and CDR2 YYNGEE. The J segment lost 4 bases and the V segment lost 3 bases, leaving 22 bases of the junction unmatched. This PCR relied on a set of 60 Vbeta primers and 13 Jbeta primers. Sequenced by immunoSEQ multiplex PCR; TCRdb stores in-frame clones only, minus some. Of roughly 130,000 clones listed, about three quarters are singletons. The sequencing input was PBMCs. This clonotype was obtained from a human donor in good health. The genes are TRBV9 and TRBJ2-7, with TRBD2 matching 7 bases. The DNA of the CDR3 is TGTGCCAGCAGCGGTCCTCCGGGTGGTGCTAGCGGACTTAAATACGAGCAGTACTTC. Translating gives CASSGPPGGASGLKYEQYF.